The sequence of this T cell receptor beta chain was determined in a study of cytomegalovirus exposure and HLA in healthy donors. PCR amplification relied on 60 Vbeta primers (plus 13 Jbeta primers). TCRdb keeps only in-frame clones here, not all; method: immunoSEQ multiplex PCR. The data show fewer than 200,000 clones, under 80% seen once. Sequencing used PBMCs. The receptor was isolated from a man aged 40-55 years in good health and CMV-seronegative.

The CDR3 bases are TGTGCCAGCAGCTTCGGGGGGTACAATGAGCAGTTCTTC. Translating gives CASSFGGYNEQFF. This chain links TRBV7-6 with TRBJ2-1; 7 bases match TRBD2. The V segment lost 3 bases and the J segment 4 bases; nucleotides outside the gene matches: 0. The length of the CDR3 is 13 residues. Germline V gives CDR1 SGHVS, CDR2 FNYEAQ.